Below, one T cell receptor (beta chain) is given with its context. This sample was taken from a study of T cell repertoires in cytomegalovirus infection. The trim removed 5 bases at V and 2 bases at J, leaving 5 bases unmatched. Germline V gene data show CDR1 as SGHNT and CDR2 as YENEEA. The CDR3 is made up of 16 amino acids. TCRdb independently ran MiXCR on the reads; one entry per CDR3 protein. The sample lists 150,000 to 180,000 distinct CDR3 sequences, around 22% occurring once. This sequence joins TRBV11-3 and TRBJ2-5; 13 bases line up with TRBD2. This TCR was sampled from a human donor in good health (CMV status not recorded). Some clones in this sample may be carry-over from other donors' samples. Sequencing was done on a sample of PBMCs. CDR3 loop: CASSPGTSGAQETQYF. The CDR3 coding sequence is TGTGCCAGCAGCCCAGGGACTAGCGGGGCGCAAGAGACCCAGTACTTC. Full variable domain (rest looked up from reference TRBV11-3 and TRBJ2-5): EAGVVQSPRYKIIEKKQPVAFWCNPISGHNTLYWYLQNLGQGPELLIRYENEEAVDDSQLPKDRFSAERLKGVDSTLKIQPAELGDSAVYLCASSPGTSGAQETQYFGPGTRLLVL.